Presented here are 26 T cell receptor beta chains from one specimen sequenced in a study of T cell changes during pregnancy in multiple sclerosis. Assay used: immunoSEQ multiplex PCR; TCRdb lists only in-frame clones, some missing. The sample consists of 50,000 or so clones, around 95% of them appearing once. Source: CD8+ T cells from peripheral blood mononuclear cells, taken after pregnancy. These receptors originate from a female donor with multiple sclerosis, enrolled in a pregnancy study.

The chain carries TRBV7-6 and TRBJ2-7, with 9 bases fitting TRBD1. Germline CDR1 is SGHVS and CDR2 is FNYEAQ. The junction had 7 bases not matched to a gene; V was cut back by 4 bases and J by 3 bases. The CDR3 has 15 amino acids. Here the CDR3 DNA reads TGTGCCAGCAGCTCCGTGGACAGGGGAAACTACGAGCAGTACTTC. Its protein product is CASSSVDRGNYEQYF.

The chain employs TRBV27 and TRBJ2-3; no reliable D call. V gave up 5 bases and J gave up 5 bases, with 8 bases separating them. The germline V gene encodes CDR1 MNHEY and CDR2 SMNVEV (reference sequence). The CDR3 runs 12 residues. CDR3 amino acids: CASSPLGDTQYF. As DNA, the CDR3 is TGTGCCAGCAGTCCCCTAGGAGATACGCAGTATTTT.

V is TRBV6-6 and J is TRBJ1-2; 8 bases match TRBD1. This CDR3 contains 13 residues. J gave up 6 bases and V 5 bases, and 5 bases lay outside the gene matches. The V gene's germline CDR1 is MNHNY and CDR2 SVGAGI (reference sequence). CDR3 region: CASSHQGANGYTF. The CDR3 nucleotides are TGTGCCAGCAGTCATCAGGGGGCAAATGGCTACACCTTC.

The chain employs TRBV4-2 and TRBJ1-5, with D uncertain. CDR3 size: 13 residues. Germline assignment: CDR1 LGHNA and CDR2 YNFKEQ. Trimming removed 1 base at V and 5 bases at J, with 6 bases between. CDR3 protein: CASSQGGDQPQHF. DNA for the CDR3: TGTGCCAGCAGCCAAGGAGGCGATCAGCCCCAGCATTTT.

The chain is built from TRBV15 and TRBJ2-1, with D possibly TRBD2 on 6 matching bases. V was clipped by 6 bases and J by 4 bases, with 13 bases between them. CDR1 and CDR2 (germline): LNHNV, YYDKDF (reference sequence). The CDR3 has 14 amino acids. The CDR3 DNA reads TGTGCCACCAGGATACCGGGACTTTACAATGAGCAGTTCTTC. It translates to CATRIPGLYNEQFF.

The V call is TRBV5-5, the J call TRBJ1-3; the D gene is possibly TRBD1 (6 bases). V gave up 0 bases and J gave up 0 bases, with 13 bases separating them. Germline V gene data show CDR1 as SGHKS and CDR2 as YYEKEE (reference sequence). The CDR3 contains 17 residues. The CDR3 reads CASSLGLDSLSGNTIYF. In DNA, the CDR3 is TGTGCCAGCAGCTTGGGGTTGGACAGCCTCTCTGGAAACACCATATATTTT.

The chain links TRBV2 to TRBJ1-2; D is possibly TRBD1 (6 bases). There are 19 residues in the CDR3. The germline V gene has CDR1 SNHLY and CDR2 FYNNEI. Trimming took off 1 base at V and 4 bases at J, with 25 bases between the two ends. CDR3 in DNA: TGTGCCAGCAGTGAAGTCCGTGGGGGACAAACAACCCGCATCTATGGCTACACCTTC. The encoded protein is CASSEVRGGQTTRIYGYTF.

This clone was seen just once. The chain joins TRBV15 to TRBJ2-5, with D maybe TRBD2 (6 bases). V was cut by 1 base and J by 5 bases, with 14 bases left in between. The CDR3 consists of 15 residues. Germline V lookup: CDR1 LNHNV, CDR2 YYDKDF (reference sequence). The CDR3 region is CATSRGGGVRETQYF. DNA of the CDR3: TGTGCCACCAGCAGAGGTGGAGGGGTCAGGGAGACCCAGTACTTC.

In this sample, this clone turned up a few times. The chain joins TRBV7-6 to TRBJ2-5; 7 nucleotides agree with TRBD1. The J segment lost 2 bases and the V segment lost 5 bases, leaving 8 bases of the junction unmatched. The CDR3 loop spans 15 amino acids. Germline V CDR1 and CDR2: SGHVS, FNYEAQ. CDR3 loop: CASSDRTGYQETQYF. CDR3 bases: TGTGCCAGCAGCGATCGGACAGGTTATCAAGAGACCCAGTACTTC.

The CDR3 here is CATRLVGTGELFF. The CDR3 DNA follows: TGTGCCACCCGACTAGTAGGTACCGGGGAGCTGTTTTTT. The chain joins TRBV15 to TRBJ2-2; TRBD2 is a possible D gene (6 bases). Trimming took off 8 bases at V and 5 bases at J, with 12 bases between the two ends. Germline assignment: CDR1 LNHNV and CDR2 YYDKDF (reference sequence). The CDR3 consists of 13 residues. Full variable domain (rest looked up from reference TRBV15 and TRBJ2-2): DAMVIQNPRYQVTQFGKPVTLSCSQTLNHNVMYWYQQKSSQAPKLLFHYYDKDFNNEADTPDNFQSRRPNTSFCFLDIRSPGLGDTAMYLCATRLVGTGELFFGEGSRLTVL.

The chain recombines TRBV5-6 with TRBJ2-1; 7 bases are shared with TRBD1. The CDR3 covers 16 residues. Germline V gene data show CDR1 as SGHDT and CDR2 as YYEEEE. V lost 0 bases, J lost 8 bases, and 11 bases stayed unmatched. The CDR3 DNA is TGTGCCAGCAGCTTGGAAGGGGACAGTACGCACGATGAGCAGTTCTTC. Protein: CASSLEGDSTHDEQFF.

In DNA, the CDR3 is TGTGCCAGCAGTGTCTGGGAGGGCACTGAAGCTTTCTTT. Translated: CASSVWEGTEAFF. The chain links TRBV11-2 to TRBJ1-1, with D uncertain. The germline gives CDR1 SGHAT, CDR2 FQNNGV. Between the trimmed V and J ends, which lost 6 bases and 4 bases, there was a span of 12 bases. This CDR3 region has 13 residues.

The V gene is TRBV15, the J gene TRBJ2-3, with 7 bases lining up with TRBD1. V dropped 4 bases and J dropped 4; count of bases not matched to a gene: 2. The CDR3 is 13 residues long. CDR1 and CDR2 (germline): LNHNV, YYDKDF (reference sequence). CDR3 loop: CATSTTGADTQYF. In DNA, the CDR3 is TGTGCCACCAGCACAACAGGGGCAGATACGCAGTATTTT.

This clone was counted once. The chain combines TRBV9 with TRBJ2-7, with a weak D call TRBD2 (6 bases). CDR3 size: 16 residues. Germline V lookup: CDR1 SGDLS, CDR2 YYNGEE. With 3 bases removed from V and 2 bases from J, the gap between germline ends came to 18 bases. The DNA for the CDR3 is TGTGCCAGCAGCGCCGGGCCCTCCGGGAGTCCCTACGAGCAGTACTTC. Protein sequence: CASSAGPSGSPYEQYF.

This rearrangement joins TRBV19 to TRBJ1-5, with 7 bases aligning to TRBD1. Germline V gives CDR1 LNHDA, CDR2 SQIVND (reference sequence). The CDR3 sequence is 14 residues long. Trimming took 7 bases from V and 1 from J; bases not matched to a gene: 4. The DNA of the CDR3 is TGTGCCAGTAAGATCAGGGGGAGCAATCAGCCCCAGCATTTT. It specifies CASKIRGSNQPQHF.

The chain recombines TRBV11-1 with TRBJ2-1; 12 positions match TRBD1. Germline values: CDR1 SGHAT, CDR2 FQDESV (reference sequence). The CDR3 has 16 amino acids. V was pared by 5 bases and J by 4 bases, with 6 bases of the junction left unmatched. The CDR3 DNA sequence: TGTGCCAGCAGCAACAGGGACAGGGGGCTGTACAATGAGCAGTTCTTC. Translation gives CASSNRDRGLYNEQFF.

The rearrangement uses TRBV7-6 and TRBJ2-1, with 10 positions matching TRBD2. Germline lookup yields CDR1 SGHVS and CDR2 FNYEAQ. The CDR3 has 15 amino acids. The V and J ends lost 1 base and 8 bases, in that order; junction bases with no gene match: 5. CDR3 in amino acids: CASSLGAGGLYEQFF. CDR3 coding DNA: TGTGCCAGCAGCTTAGGAGCGGGAGGGCTGTATGAGCAGTTCTTC.

This sequence joins TRBV9 and TRBJ2-3, with 8 bases aligning to TRBD2. This CDR3 spans 16 amino acids. The trim removed 4 bases at V and 1 base at J, leaving 8 bases unmatched. Germline lookup yields CDR1 SGDLS and CDR2 YYNGEE. The DNA for the CDR3 is TGTGCCAGCAGCTCCGCCGGGAGGGCTGGCACAGATACGCAGTATTTT. Amino acids: CASSSAGRAGTDTQYF.

The chain carries TRBV27 and TRBJ2-7, with 8 bases aligning to TRBD1. Germline V lookup: CDR1 MNHEY, CDR2 SMNVEV (reference sequence). CDR3 size: 15 residues. J lost 5 bases, V lost 5 bases, and 11 bases had no gene match. The CDR3 region has the DNA TGTGCCAGCAGTCCCCGGGACAGGCCTCTGGACGAGCAGTACTTC. It specifies CASSPRDRPLDEQYF.

This chain connects TRBV27 to TRBJ2-7, with D possibly being TRBD2 (5 bases). CDR1 is MNHEY, CDR2 SMNVEV, per germline (reference sequence). Trimming took off 5 bases at V and 3 bases at J, with 8 bases between the two ends. This CDR3 has 12 residues. This chain's CDR3 is CASSPGLYEQYF. The CDR3 region has the DNA TGTGCCAGCAGTCCCGGACTCTACGAGCAGTACTTC.

In this sample, this clone turned up once. The J gene is TRBJ1-1, the V gene TRBV25-1; weak D call: TRBD1 (6 bases). With 1 base removed from V and 0 bases from J, the gap between germline ends came to 15 bases. CDR1 is MGHDK, CDR2 SYGVNS, per germline. The CDR3 extends over 17 amino acids. The CDR3 DNA sequence: TGTGCCAGCAGTGAATCCCTTGGTCCAGGGGTGAACACTGAAGCTTTCTTT. It specifies CASSESLGPGVNTEAFF.

The gene calls are TRBV27 and TRBJ2-1; 10 nucleotides line up with TRBD2. The length of the CDR3 is 16 residues. CDR1 and CDR2 (germline): MNHEY, SMNVEV (reference sequence). The junction had 4 bases not matched to a gene; V was cut back by 5 bases and J by 0 bases. The CDR3, as DNA: TGTGCCAGCAGTCTAGCGGGAGACCTCTCCTACAATGAGCAGTTCTTC. Protein sequence: CASSLAGDLSYNEQFF.

V and J are TRBV7-7 and TRBJ1-6, with D maybe TRBD1 (5 bases). Between the trimmed V and J ends, which lost 1 base and 4 bases, there was a span of 8 bases. This CDR3 is built from 15 residues. Germline V CDR1 and CDR2: SSHAT, FNYEAQ (reference sequence). CDR3 protein: CASSLGPGYNSPLHF. CDR3 DNA: TGTGCCAGCAGCTTAGGGCCAGGGTATAATTCACCCCTCCACTTT.

The chain carries TRBV27 and TRBJ1-2, with TRBD1 matching 10 bases. The CDR3 has 13 residues. Germline CDR1 reads MNHEY; CDR2 reads SMNVEV (reference sequence). With 6 bases clipped from V and 8 bases from J, the junction kept 6 bases outside the gene matches. The CDR3 region is CASRRDRGEGYTF. The DNA for the CDR3 is TGTGCCAGCAGACGGGACAGGGGAGAGGGCTACACCTTC.

The gene calls are TRBV11-2 and TRBJ2-2, with 8 nucleotides matching TRBD1. Germline V gives CDR1 SGHAT, CDR2 FQNNGV. The V and J ends lost 9 bases and 6 bases, in that order; junction bases with no gene match: 9. This CDR3 has 14 residues. The CDR3 DNA reads TGTGCCAGTAGCCCCCAGGGGGCGGCCGGGGAGCTGTTTTTT. As protein: CASSPQGAAGELFF.

This clone is medium-sized (0.01 to 0.1%). The chain recombines TRBV27 with TRBJ2-3; 9 bases match TRBD2. V trimming: 5 bases; J trimming: 3 bases; junction bases outside the gene matches: 6. This CDR3 contains 15 residues. From germline, CDR1 is MNHEY and CDR2 SMNVEV (reference sequence). CDR3 nucleotides: TGTGCCAGCAGTCTACGGGCGGGAGGGACAGATACGCAGTATTTT. Its protein is CASSLRAGGTDTQYF.